Listed below are T cell receptor beta chains from one sample, sequenced in a study of blood T cell repertoires in COVID-19. Generated by immunoSEQ multiplex PCR, the TCRdb table keeps only in-frame clones and is missing some. Altogether over 90,000 clones are present, 89% being singletons, with the ten largest covering 3% to 4%. The sample was peripheral blood. The receptor set was obtained from a woman in her 70s with acute or convalescent COVID-19. The CDR3 runs from the conserved cysteine through the conserved F or W. A D gene is named only where the DNA matches it firmly. Clone size, where shown, is once, few, many, or a class for clones that have expanded.

TRBJ2-1,NA,few,TRBV27,TGTGCCAGCAGCAAGGGGGTCTACTCCTACAATGAGCAGTTCTTC,CASSKGVYSYNEQFF
TRBJ2-5,NA,NA,TRBV19,TGTGCCAGTAGCCCCAGACGGGGAGGTAGAATAGTGGAGACCCAGTACTTC,CASSPRRGGRIVETQYF
TRBJ2-3,TRBD2,NA,TRBV6-4,TGTGCCAGCAGTGATCGTAGGGGCGGGGGTTGCACAGATACGCAGTATTTT,CASSDRRGGGCTDTQYF
TRBJ1-2,TRBD1,NA,TRBV5-4,TGTGCCAGCAGCCGGGGACAGGACTATGGCTACACCTTC,CASSRGQDYGYTF
TRBJ1-5,NA,NA,TRBV6-5,TGTGCCAGCACCTATACAGAGTATAGCAATCAGCCCCAGCATTTT,CASTYTEYSNQPQHF
TRBJ1-2,NA,NA,TRBV12-3/TRBV12-4,TGTGCCAGCAGCTTGGCAGGGTTAGGCTACACCTTC,CASSLAGLGYTF
TRBJ1-5,TRBD1,NA,TRBV28,TGTGCCAGCAGCACTGGACAGGGTAGGTATCAGCCCCAGCATTTT,CASSTGQGRYQPQHF
TRBJ1-2,NA,NA,TRBV27,TGTGCCAGCAGTTTTAGAGGGACATATGGCTACACCTTC,CASSFRGTYGYTF
TRBJ2-5,NA,once,TRBV5-6,TGTGCCAGCAGCTTGTGGTGGTCGGGTGTAGAGACCCAGTACTTC,CASSLWWSGVETQYF
TRBJ2-1,TRBD2,NA,TRBV19,TGTGCCAGTAGTATGGCGGGAGTGGTTGAGCAGTTCTTC,CASSMAGVVEQFF